The 5 T cell receptor beta chains reported below all come from one sample, sequenced in a study of T cell responses to AZD1222 COVID-19 vaccine. The table came from immunoSEQ multiplex PCR; TCRdb's copy has only in-frame clones and leaves some out. The repertoire holds about 160,000 clones, with 92% as singletons. The sample here was peripheral blood, taken 28 days after the second AZD1222 dose. The receptors were sampled from an adult who received the AZD1222 COVID-19 vaccine.

Written as DNA, the CDR3 is TGTGCCAGCCATTCAGCGACCGGGGAGCTGTTTTTT. Translated: CASHSATGELFF. The chain carries TRBV2 and TRBJ2-2; D remains unclear. Trimming took 8 bases from V and 5 from J, leaving 9 bases between them. The CDR3 is made up of 12 amino acids. Germline lookup yields CDR1 SNHLY and CDR2 FYNNEI.

About this clone: The same CDR3 arises from other DNA sequences in this sample as well. This rearrangement joins TRBV27 to TRBJ1-6, with TRBD1 as a possible D gene (6 bases). The germline gives CDR1 MNHEY, CDR2 SMNVEV (reference sequence). The CDR3 runs to 12 residues. V was cut by 6 bases and J by 6 bases, with 6 bases left in between. In DNA form, the CDR3 reads TGTGCCAGCAGGGACAGTAATTCACCCCTCCACTTT. Amino acids: CASRDSNSPLHF.

The chain's CDR3 is CAISESVGQESEQYF. As DNA, the CDR3 is TGTGCCATCAGTGAGTCGGTTGGACAGGAGAGCGAGCAGTACTTC. The chain has TRBV10-3 and TRBJ2-7; 7 bases match TRBD1. After removal of 0 bases from V and 6 bases from J, the junction contained 8 bases not matched to a gene. CDR1 is ENHRY, CDR2 SYGVKD, per germline. The CDR3 is 15 amino acids.

The J gene is TRBJ1-2, the V gene TRBV13; D unresolved. The V gene's germline CDR1 is PRHDT and CDR2 FYEKMQ (reference sequence). This CDR3 comprises 15 residues. Trimming took off 5 bases at V and 0 bases at J, with 13 bases between the two ends. The CDR3 region has the DNA TGTGCCAGCAGCACCTGGAGAGGAGCTAACTATGGCTACACCTTC. It encodes CASSTWRGANYGYTF. Full variable domain (rest looked up from reference TRBV13 and TRBJ1-2): AAGVIQSPRHLIKEKRETATLKCYPIPRHDTVYWYQQGPGQDPQFLISFYEKMQSDKGSIPDRFSAQQFSDYHSELNMSSLELGDSALYFCASSTWRGANYGYTFGSGTRLTVV.

The chain combines TRBV6-6 with TRBJ1-5; D not resolved. Trimming left V 4 bases short and J 0 bases short, with 4 bases between. There are 13 residues in the CDR3. Germline CDR1 is MNHNY and CDR2 is SVGAGI (reference sequence). CDR3 nucleotide sequence: TGTGCCAGCAGTTGGGGTAGCAATCAGCCCCAGCATTTT. Translation: CASSWGSNQPQHF.